This passage covers 5 T cell receptor beta chains from one sample sequenced in a study of identical twins. TCRdb independently ran MiXCR on the 5' RACE reads; one entry per CDR3 protein. The sample lists 1.5 million or so distinct CDR3 sequences, roughly 35% occurring once. The sequenced sample was cord blood. The receptors here all came from a newborn girl in good health.

The J gene is TRBJ2-4, the V gene TRBV12-3 or TRBV12-4; 7 bases align to TRBD1. V shed 6 bases, J shed 3 bases, and the junction held 8 bases outside the gene matches. This CDR3 has 15 amino acids. Here the CDR3 DNA reads TGTGCCAGCAGCACCCAGGGACAGTTCAAAAACATTCAGTACTTC. It yields the protein CASSTQGQFKNIQYF.

This clonotype was recorded a few times. The gene calls are TRBV20-1 and TRBJ1-2; D ambiguous. Germline V gene data show CDR1 as DFQATT and CDR2 as SNEGSKA (reference sequence). Between the trimmed V and J ends, which lost 0 bases and 4 bases, there was a span of 12 bases. The CDR3 spans 14 residues. The DNA of the CDR3 is TGCAGTGCTAGAGATGCGGTGCCCCCCTATGGCTACACCTTC. Protein: CSARDAVPPYGYTF.

About this clonotype: This may be a read error: a much more frequent sequence differs by one nucleotide. CDR3 in DNA: TGTGCCAGCAGCCCAATGGGACAGACCTACGAGCAGTACGTC. It encodes CASSPMGQTYEQYV. V and J are TRBV27 and TRBJ2-7, with TRBD1 identical over 7 bases. The CDR3 totals 14 residues. V gave up 6 bases and J gave up 2 bases; unmatched junction bases: 7. Per the germline V gene, CDR1 is MNHEY and CDR2 is SMNVEV (reference sequence).

This chain connects TRBV11-2 to TRBJ1-2; the D gene is possibly TRBD1 (6 bases). The CDR3 sequence is 15 residues long. Per the germline V gene, CDR1 is SGHAT and CDR2 is FQNNGV. Trimming pared 4 bases from V and 8 bases from J, leaving 20 bases between. As DNA, the CDR3 is TGTGCCAGCAGCTCCTCCCTGCTGGAGGGGGGAGGCTACACCTTC. Translated, it gives CASSSSLLEGGGYTF.

This clonotype has a handful of counts. The chain has TRBV2 and TRBJ2-7; D is unclear. Germline loops: CDR1 SNHLY, CDR2 FYNNEI. Trimming cost V 7 bases and J 5 bases, with 15 bases left between them. The CDR3 runs 13 residues. The CDR3 sequence is CASTERTGHEQYF. CDR3 bases: TGTGCCAGCACCGAAAGGACCGGGCACGAGCAGTACTTC.